Each of the 21 T cell receptor beta chains below was sequenced from the same sample in a study of OX40 agonist ivuxolimab in advanced cancers. Libraries were prepared by immunoSEQ multiplex PCR; TCRdb keeps only in-frame clonotypes and omits some of them. Seen here are roughly 48,000 clones, 79% observed once, and the top ten hold 1.5% to 2%. This specimen was CD4+ or CD8+ T cells sorted from blood, taken in a trial of the OX40 agonist ivuxolimab. These receptors were collected from an adult with an advanced solid tumor such as melanoma, head and neck, liver or kidney cancer.

The rearrangement joins TRBV4-2 to TRBJ2-2, with D uncertain. This CDR3 spans 15 amino acids. The V end was cut by 2 bases, the J end by 1 base, with 8 bases between. Germline lookup yields CDR1 LGHNA and CDR2 YNFKEQ. The CDR3 protein is CASSQLQLNTGELFF. The CDR3 coding sequence is TGTGCCAGCAGCCAACTTCAGCTGAACACCGGGGAGCTGTTTTTT.

This chain connects TRBV28 to TRBJ2-7; D call uncertain. Germline CDR1 MDHEN, CDR2 SYDVKM. V shed 5 bases and J shed 1 base, with 18 bases lying between them. This CDR3 is 16 amino acids long. The DNA for the CDR3 is TGTGCCAGCAGTCCCGCTCAGGCAGTGGGGTCCTACGAGCAGTACTTC. Its translation is CASSPAQAVGSYEQYF.

The V gene is TRBV28, the J gene TRBJ1-3; possibly TRBD1 for D (6 bases). CDR3 length: 15 residues. The germline V gene has CDR1 MDHEN and CDR2 SYDVKM. The germline V and J ends were trimmed by 6 bases and 0 bases, with 12 bases remaining between them. The CDR3 loop reads CASSPDSFSGNTIYF. The DNA for the CDR3 is TGTGCCAGCAGCCCGGACAGCTTCTCTGGAAACACCATATATTTT.

Here the CDR3 DNA reads TGTGCCAGCAGCTTAGTTACGTTCGGGGATGGCTACACCTTC. This translates into CASSLVTFGDGYTF. The chain uses TRBV7-8 and TRBJ1-2; D is ambiguous. CDR3 length equals 14 residues. The V end lost 1 base, the J end lost 6 bases, and 12 bases lay between the germline ends. Germline CDR1 SGHVS, CDR2 FQNEAQ.

J is TRBJ2-3 and V is TRBV9; 9 bases line up with TRBD1. Germline CDR1 SGDLS, CDR2 YYNGEE. The CDR3 totals 15 residues. Unmatched junction bases numbered 7, after V lost 4 bases and J lost 4 bases. The CDR3 DNA sequence: TGTGCCAGCAGCAAACAACAGGGGGCGTCAGATACGCAGTATTTT. It encodes CASSKQQGASDTQYF. Variable domain in full (rest from reference TRBV9 and TRBJ2-3): DSGVTQTPKHLITATGQRVTLRCSPRSGDLSVYWYQQSLDQGLQFLIQYYNGEERAKGNILERFSAQQFPDLHSELNLSSLELGDSALYFCASSKQQGASDTQYFGPGTRLTVL.

The gene calls are TRBV7-9 and TRBJ2-7; the D is unclear. This CDR3 comprises 13 residues. The germline gives CDR1 SEHNR, CDR2 FQNEAQ (reference sequence). Trimming removed 3 bases from V and 5 bases from J, with 11 bases in between. The CDR3: CASSFRVLDEQYF. Written as DNA, the CDR3 is TGTGCCAGCAGCTTTAGGGTCTTAGACGAGCAGTACTTC. The full variable domain, in which reference TRBV7-9 and TRBJ2-7 provide the parts outside the CDR3, is DTGVSQNPRHKITKRGQNVTFRCDPISEHNRLYWYRQTLGQGPEFLTYFQNEAQLEKSRLLSDRFSAERPKGSFSTLEIQRTEQGDSAMYLCASSFRVLDEQYFGPGTRLTVT.

This clone appeared a few times. This chain's CDR3 is CASSSGTAYNSPLHF. The CDR3 DNA reads as TGTGCCAGCAGTTCCGGGACGGCCTATAATTCACCCCTCCACTTT. The chain combines TRBV28 with TRBJ1-6; D possibly corresponds to TRBD1 (5 bases). CDR3 length: 15 residues. The germline gives CDR1 MDHEN, CDR2 SYDVKM. V lost 4 bases to trimming and J lost 2 bases, with 9 bases between them.

The chain has TRBV2 and TRBJ1-5; 10 bases match TRBD1. The germline gives CDR1 SNHLY, CDR2 FYNNEI. V dropped 6 bases and J dropped 1; count of bases not matched to a gene: 0. This CDR3 has 14 amino acids. The CDR3 bases are TGTGCCAGCAGGGGACAGGGGAGCAATCAGCCCCAGCATTTT. This encodes CASRGQGSNQPQHF. Looking up the rest from reference TRBV2 and TRBJ1-5 gives the full variable domain: EPEVTQTPSHQVTQMGQEVILRCVPISNHLYFYWYRQILGQKVEFLVSFYNNEISEKSEIFDDQFSVERPDGSNFTLKIRSTKLEDSAMYFCASRGQGSNQPQHFGDGTRLSIL.

The V call is TRBV28, the J call TRBJ1-2; TRBD1 might be the D (6 bases). The CDR3 length is 12 residues. V lost 8 bases to trimming and J lost 8 bases, with 15 bases between them. CDR1 and CDR2 from the germline V gene are MDHEN and SYDVKM. The chain's CDR3 is CASSWGGSGYTF. DNA for the CDR3: TGTGCCAGCTCTTGGGGGGGCTCGGGCTACACCTTC.

The chain links TRBV2 to TRBJ2-3; D may match TRBD1 or TRBD2 (6 bases each). The germline V gene has CDR1 SNHLY and CDR2 FYNNEI. This CDR3 is built from 14 residues. The V gene lost 8 bases and the J gene lost 6 bases, with 18 bases spanning the gap. The CDR3 DNA sequence: TGTGCCAGCCGGGGGCTGGTAGATTCGGATACGCAGTATTTT. This sequence encodes CASRGLVDSDTQYF.

This clone was seen just once. This chain joins TRBV11-3 and TRBJ1-6; the D gene is possibly TRBD1 (6 bases). Germline V gene lookup returns CDR1 SGHNT and CDR2 YENEEA. This CDR3 is built from 14 residues. The ends were cut back, 4 bases at V and 9 bases at J, with 13 bases in the middle. As DNA, the CDR3 is TGTGCCAGCAGCTCAGGGGCCTTGGGTTCACCCCTCCACTTT. Protein sequence: CASSSGALGSPLHF.

The sample holds a few counts of this clone. J is TRBJ1-1 and V is TRBV14; no definite D call. This CDR3 comprises 11 residues. The germline gives CDR1 SGHDN, CDR2 FVKESK. Deletions cut 5 bases from V and 8 bases from J, with 9 bases between. The CDR3 is CASSGRTEAFF. In DNA, the CDR3 is TGTGCCAGCAGCGGCCGTACGGAAGCTTTCTTT.

This clone was seen only a few times. The chain couples TRBV27 to TRBJ1-1; perhaps TRBD1 as D (6 bases). This CDR3 contains 14 residues. V lost 8 bases and J 0 bases, leaving 13 bases between the germline ends. Germline V CDR1 and CDR2: MNHEY, SMNVEV (reference sequence). The CDR3 protein is CASRRQAVNTEAFF. The DNA of the CDR3 is TGTGCCAGCCGAAGACAGGCGGTGAACACTGAAGCTTTCTTT.

V gene TRBV7-3 combines with J gene TRBJ2-2; perhaps TRBD1 as D (5 bases). V lost 4 bases and J lost 0, with 6 bases in between. CDR3 size: 14 residues. The germline V gene encodes CDR1 SGHTA and CDR2 FQGTGA. CDR3 nucleotides: TGTGCCAGCAGCTGGGGCTCGAACACCGGGGAGCTGTTTTTT. Translation gives CASSWGSNTGELFF.

This clone was counted only a few times. The J gene is TRBJ1-5, the V gene TRBV7-9, with D perhaps matching TRBD1 (5 bases). The germline gives CDR1 SEHNR, CDR2 FQNEAQ (reference sequence). This CDR3 region has 14 residues. V lost 2 bases and J lost 3, with 8 bases in between. The DNA of the CDR3 is TGTGCCAGCAGCTTATCGACAGTCAATCAGCCCCAGCATTTT. It codes for CASSLSTVNQPQHF.

The chain combines TRBV10-3 with TRBJ2-1, with D perhaps matching TRBD2 (5 bases). Trimming removed 6 bases at V and 5 bases at J, with 5 bases between. The germline gives CDR1 ENHRY, CDR2 SYGVKD. The CDR3 loop spans 11 amino acids. The CDR3 bases are TGTGCCATCAGGACTAACAATGAGCAGTTCTTC. It yields the protein CAIRTNNEQFF.

This clone was found once. The genes are TRBV12-1 and TRBJ1-4. TRBV12-1 is labeled a pseudogene. This CDR3 spans 13 amino acids. CDR3 nucleotides: TGTGCCAGCAGCTTTAAAAGGGCTTGGAAACTGTTTTTT. The encoded protein is CASSFKRAWKLFF.

DNA of the CDR3: TGTGCCTCTAAGATGAAGCATACGCAGTATTTT. Amino acid sequence: CASKMKHTQYF. The gene calls are TRBV30 and TRBJ2-3; D is ambiguous. V was shortened by 7 bases and J by 7 bases, with 12 bases between the two germline ends. The CDR3 covers 11 residues. Germline V lookup: CDR1 GTSNPN, CDR2 SVGIG (reference sequence).

The chain links TRBV7-6 to TRBJ1-3; 10 bases fit TRBD1. V trimming: 1 base; J trimming: 0 bases; junction bases outside the gene matches: 6. CDR3 length: 18 amino acids. CDR1 and CDR2 from the germline V gene are SGHVS and FNYEAQ. The CDR3: CASSLGGTGASSGNTIYF. CDR3 bases: TGTGCCAGCAGCTTAGGAGGGACAGGGGCATCCTCTGGAAACACCATATATTTT. Using reference TRBV7-6 and TRBJ1-3 for the parts outside the CDR3, the full variable domain is GAGVSQSPRYKVTKRGQDVALRCDPISGHVSLYWYRQALGQGPEFLTYFNYEAQQDKSGLPNDRFSAERPEGSISTLTIQRTEQRDSAMYRCASSLGGTGASSGNTIYFGEGSWLTVV.

This chain uses TRBV18 with TRBJ2-5; D not resolved. From germline, CDR1 is KGHSH and CDR2 LQKENI. Between the trimmed V and J ends, which lost 3 bases and 1 base, there was a span of 12 bases. The CDR3 has 15 residues. CDR3: CASSPRVGPQETQYF. CDR3 coding DNA: TGTGCCAGCTCACCTCGTGTGGGTCCCCAAGAGACCCAGTACTTC. The variable domain in full, with the rest retrieved from reference TRBV18 and TRBJ2-5, is NAGVMQNPRHLVRRRGQEARLRCSPMKGHSHVYWYRQLPEEGLKFMVYLQKENIIDESGMPKERFSAEFPKEGPSILRIQQVVRGDSAAYFCASSPRVGPQETQYFGPGTRLLVL.

This chain joins TRBV28 and TRBJ2-1; TRBD2 might be the D (5 bases). V was pared by 5 bases and J by 6 bases, with 8 bases between. Germline values: CDR1 MDHEN, CDR2 SYDVKM. The CDR3 spans 12 residues. CDR3 loop: CASSGGFNEQFF. CDR3 nucleotides: TGTGCCAGCAGTGGCGGGTTCAATGAGCAGTTCTTC.